A single sample gave rise to the 12 T cell receptor beta chains below, sequenced in a study of blood T cell repertoires in COVID-19. Only in-frame clones appear in the TCRdb table, and some are missing; sequencing was by immunoSEQ multiplex PCR. The data contain approximately 280,000 clones, approximately 85% of them singletons. The material sequenced was peripheral blood. Receptors originate from a woman aged 70-85 years with acute or convalescent COVID-19.

The chain couples TRBV19 to TRBJ2-5; 8 bases fit TRBD2. The CDR3 runs to 18 residues. Germline CDR1 LNHDA, CDR2 SQIVND (reference sequence). Trimming took 3 bases from V and 1 from J; bases not matched to a gene: 13. CDR3 region: CASSIRSGGLFSQETQYF. The CDR3, as DNA: TGTGCCAGTAGTATCAGAAGCGGGGGCCTATTCAGCCAAGAGACCCAGTACTTC.

J is TRBJ1-2 and V is TRBV3-1 (or the pseudogene TRBV3-2); 8 positions match TRBD1. Germline lookup yields CDR1 LGHDT and CDR2 YNNKEL (reference sequence). There are 14 residues in the CDR3. Trimming removed 4 bases from V and 3 bases from J; junction bases left unmatched: 4. The CDR3 protein is CASSLRGPYYGYTF. The CDR3 DNA reads TGTGCCAGCAGCCTCAGGGGGCCATACTATGGCTACACCTTC.

The genes are TRBV11-3 and TRBJ2-5, with D perhaps TRBD2 (6 bases). V gave up 4 bases and J gave up 5 bases, with 20 bases separating them. Looked up from germline, CDR1 is SGHNT and CDR2 is YENEEA. This CDR3 is built from 16 residues. This chain's CDR3 is CASSSAGGGIGETQYF. The CDR3 nucleotides are TGTGCCAGCAGCTCCGCCGGCGGCGGGATAGGGGAGACCCAGTACTTC.

The V gene is TRBV7-6, the J gene TRBJ1-3; a possible D gene is TRBD1 (5 bases). There are 16 residues in the CDR3. V was pared by 4 bases and J by 0 bases, with 13 bases between. Germline CDR1 and CDR2: SGHVS and FNYEAQ. CDR3 in DNA: TGTGCCAGCAGCTCCCTGGGGCGATCCTCTGGAAACACCATATATTTT. Protein: CASSSLGRSSGNTIYF.

The V and J genes are TRBV10-3 and TRBJ1-2; no definite D call. This CDR3 has 15 amino acids. V dropped 0 bases and J dropped 8 bases, with 16 bases sitting between them. Germline CDR1 and CDR2: ENHRY and SYGVKD. The CDR3 loop reads CAISESTNGERGYTF. The CDR3 DNA reads TGTGCCATCAGTGAGTCAACAAATGGGGAGCGGGGCTACACCTTC.

This rearrangement joins TRBV5-4 to TRBJ2-1; 7 bases fit TRBD2. Germline CDR1 reads SGHNT; CDR2 reads YYREEE (reference sequence). V lost 9 bases, J lost 4 bases, and 13 bases stayed unmatched. The CDR3 loop spans 15 amino acids. CDR3 nucleotide sequence: TGTGCCACCCTAACGGGCGGGGGTGGGTACAATGAGCAGTTCTTC. Translated: CATLTGGGGYNEQFF.

The chain links TRBV5-5 to TRBJ2-7, with 7 bases fitting TRBD1. Germline V gene lookup returns CDR1 SGHKS and CDR2 YYEKEE (reference sequence). The J segment lost 2 bases and the V segment lost 5 bases, leaving 7 bases of the junction unmatched. The CDR3 spans 14 residues. The CDR3 reads CASSIGQATYEQYF. The CDR3 DNA follows: TGTGCCAGCAGTATCGGACAGGCGACCTACGAGCAGTACTTC.

The chain has TRBV10-3 and TRBJ2-5; unclear D gene. Germline V gene sequence: CDR1 ENHRY, CDR2 SYGVKD. The CDR3 spans 12 residues. Between the trimmed V and J ends, which lost 10 bases and 5 bases, there was a span of 14 bases. CDR3 amino acids: CATGRGSETQYF. As DNA, the CDR3 is TGTGCCACGGGTAGAGGTTCGGAGACCCAGTACTTC.

The chain combines TRBV5-5 with TRBJ2-2; the match to TRBD2 covers 9 bases. Unmatched junction bases numbered 6, after V lost 3 bases and J lost 3 bases. The CDR3 spans 16 residues. Germline CDR1 reads SGHKS; CDR2 reads YYEKEE (reference sequence). CDR3 sequence (DNA): TGTGCCAGCAGCTCTCCTAGCGGGGTAGACACCGGGGAGCTGTTTTTT. Translation: CASSSPSGVDTGELFF.

The chain links TRBV4-1 to TRBJ1-2; 7 bases map to TRBD1. From germline, CDR1 is MGHRA and CDR2 YSYEKL. Trimming cost V 1 base and J 6 bases; bases outside gene matches: 2. The CDR3 is 13 residues long. The CDR3 DNA is TGCGCCAGCAGCCAAGGGGGGACAGATGGCTACACCTTC. Its translation is CASSQGGTDGYTF.

The chain links TRBV7-3 to TRBJ2-3, with 8 bases identical to TRBD2. The CDR3 runs to 14 residues. CDR1 and CDR2 (germline): SGHTA, FQGTGA. The junction had 2 bases not matched to a gene; V was cut back by 2 bases and J by 4 bases. The CDR3 DNA reads TGTGCCAGCAGCTTAGTCGGGGGGGCAGATACGCAGTATTTT. It codes for CASSLVGGADTQYF. Full variable domain (missing parts from reference TRBV7-3 and TRBJ2-3): GAGVSQTPSNKVTEKGKYVELRCDPISGHTALYWYRQSLGQGPEFLIYFQGTGAADDSGLPNDRFFAVRPEGSVSTLKIQRTERGDSAVYLCASSLVGGADTQYFGPGTRLTVL.

This clone was observed a few times. V and J are TRBV2 and TRBJ2-5; 7 positions agree with TRBD2. After removal of 7 bases from V and 6 bases from J, the junction contained 11 bases not matched to a gene. The CDR3 length is 14 residues. Germline V lookup: CDR1 SNHLY, CDR2 FYNNEI. The CDR3 coding sequence is TGTGCCAGCATGGGAGGATACGGGAGGCAGACCCAGTACTTC. It is translated as CASMGGYGRQTQYF.